This TCR beta chain was found in a study of cytomegalovirus exposure and HLA in healthy donors. Study observations and caveats: Rarity marked most TCR sequences, yet some public TCRs occurred in many donors. The study listed roughly 160 cytomegalovirus-associated TCR beta chains.

Researchers ran the PCR with 60 Vbeta and 13 Jbeta primers. Repertoires were generated with immunoSEQ multiplex PCR, while TCRdb's copy carries only in-frame clones and drops some. The data show about 170,000 clones, over 75% seen once. This clone was seen only a few times. The antigen is undetermined. J lost 6 bases, V lost 6 bases, and 8 bases had no gene match. This CDR3 contains 16 residues. Per germline, CDR1 MNHNY and CDR2 SVGAGI (reference sequence). This receptor was obtained from a male donor in good health and CMV-seronegative. This chain connects TRBV6-6 to TRBJ2-2, with 12 bases that match TRBD2. The sample taken for sequencing was PBMCs. The CDR3 DNA is TGTGCCAGCAGCAGGATGTCTAGCGGGGGGGCCGGGGAGCTGTTTTTT. This codes for CASSRMSSGGAGELFF.